Below, 16 T cell receptor beta chains from the same sample are listed, as sequenced in a study of long-term antiretroviral therapy in people with HIV. Running of the v3.0 immunoSEQ assay took place at survey level. The protocol was immunoSEQ multiplex PCR, while the TCRdb copy is restricted to in-frame clones and leaves out a portion. Altogether about 18,000 clones are present, 75% to 90% being singletons, with the ten largest covering under 9.5%. The sample was unsorted PBMCs, taken 4.2 years after starting antiretroviral therapy. The receptors here all came from a man between 45 and 60 years old with HIV.

The chain recombines TRBV29-1 with TRBJ1-2; 10 positions match TRBD1. Germline V gives CDR1 SQVTM, CDR2 ANQGSEA. This CDR3 comprises 12 residues. J lost 6 bases, V lost 7 bases, and 5 bases had no gene match. The CDR3 sequence is CSGRQGANGYTF. CDR3 sequence (DNA): TGCAGCGGTCGACAGGGGGCAAATGGCTACACCTTC.

The chain uses TRBV7-2 and TRBJ2-3, with a possible D match to TRBD2 (7 bases). Germline-derived CDR1 and CDR2 are SGHTA and FQGNSA. The V and J ends lost 0 bases and 5 bases respectively, with 12 bases between them. This CDR3 spans 15 amino acids. CDR3 nucleotide sequence: TGTGCCAGCAGCTTAGCGGGGGGGCCGGGAGATACGCAGTATTTT. This codes for CASSLAGGPGDTQYF. Filled out from reference TRBV7-2 and TRBJ2-3, the complete variable domain reads GAGVSQSPSNKVTEKGKDVELRCDPISGHTALYWYRQSLGQGLEFLIYFQGNSAPDKSGLPSDRFSAERTGGSVSTLTIQRTQQEDSAVYLCASSLAGGPGDTQYFGPGTRLTVL.

This clone occurred a few times. The J gene is TRBJ1-6, the V gene TRBV12-1; the DNA was not compared with TRBD1, the D call given in the table. TRBV12-1 is a pseudogene. This CDR3 has 13 amino acids. In DNA form, the CDR3 reads TGTGCCAGCAGCTTTACAGGGAATTCACCCCTCCACTTT. Its translation: CASSFTGNSPLHF.

V and J are TRBV14 and TRBJ2-5; D may correspond to TRBD1 or TRBD2 (5 bases each). The ends were cut back, 1 base at V and 0 bases at J, with 9 bases in the middle. This CDR3 is built from 15 residues. Germline CDR1 reads SGHDN; CDR2 reads FVKESK. The CDR3 DNA follows: TGTGCCAGCAGCCAAGGGTGGGGGTACCAAGAGACCCAGTACTTC. Encoded protein: CASSQGWGYQETQYF.

V and J are TRBV19 and TRBJ2-7; D might be TRBD1 (6 bases). Germline loops: CDR1 LNHDA, CDR2 SQIVND (reference sequence). The CDR3 covers 15 residues. V lost 5 bases and J 3 bases, leaving 17 bases between the germline ends. CDR3: CASSGAGAFLYEQYF. In nucleotides, the CDR3 is TGTGCCAGTAGTGGGGCAGGGGCTTTCCTCTACGAGCAGTACTTC.

The chain is built from TRBV19 and TRBJ1-6, with 9 bases aligning to TRBD1. V gave up 1 base and J gave up 9 bases; unmatched junction bases: 7. The CDR3 loop spans 16 amino acids. Per the germline V gene, CDR1 is LNHDA and CDR2 is SQIVND (reference sequence). This CDR3 reads CASSIAHRGQGSPLHF. The CDR3 region has the DNA TGTGCCAGTAGTATAGCCCACAGGGGGCAAGGTTCACCCCTCCACTTT.

The chain couples TRBV6-5 to TRBJ2-1; D perhaps matches TRBD1 (5 bases). Trimming took 5 bases from V and 4 from J, leaving 9 bases between them. The CDR3 extends over 13 amino acids. Germline lookup yields CDR1 MNHEY and CDR2 SVGAGI. CDR3 in DNA: TGTGCCAGCAGTAAACAGGCGTACAATGAGCAGTTCTTC. Protein: CASSKQAYNEQFF.

V gene TRBV6-1 combines with J gene TRBJ2-7, with D possibly being TRBD2 (6 bases). The CDR3 totals 14 residues. Germline values: CDR1 MNHNS, CDR2 SASEGT. Trimming removed 5 bases from V and 0 bases from J, with 11 bases in between. The CDR3 sequence: CASSRSGSSYEQYF. In nucleotides, the CDR3 is TGTGCCAGCAGTCGGAGCGGGTCCTCCTACGAGCAGTACTTC.

The chain combines TRBV29-1 with TRBJ2-3; 8 nucleotides align to TRBD1. The CDR3 has 14 amino acids. Germline-derived CDR1 and CDR2 are SQVTM and ANQGSEA. With 6 bases clipped from V and 0 bases from J, the junction kept 5 bases outside the gene matches. CDR3 DNA sequence: TGCAGCGTACGACAGGGGCCTAGCACAGATACGCAGTATTTT. It yields the protein CSVRQGPSTDTQYF.

This clone has more than one count but fewer than ten. J is TRBJ2-2 and V is TRBV9, with D perhaps assigned TRBD1 or TRBD2 (5 bases each). There are 14 residues in the CDR3. V was cut by 0 bases and J by 4 bases, with 7 bases left in between. The germline gives CDR1 SGDLS, CDR2 YYNGEE. The CDR3 is CASSVAGGTGELFF. The DNA for the CDR3 is TGTGCCAGCAGCGTAGCTGGGGGCACCGGGGAGCTGTTTTTT. The variable domain in full, completed from reference TRBV9 and TRBJ2-2, reads DSGVTQTPKHLITATGQRVTLRCSPRSGDLSVYWYQQSLDQGLQFLIQYYNGEERAKGNILERFSAQQFPDLHSELNLSSLELGDSALYFCASSVAGGTGELFFGEGSRLTVL.

J is TRBJ1-6 and V is TRBV5-5; no clear D. The germline V and J ends were trimmed by 5 bases and 6 bases, with 3 bases remaining between them. Germline V lookup: CDR1 SGHKS, CDR2 YYEKEE (reference sequence). The CDR3 is 11 amino acids. DNA for the CDR3: TGTGCCAGCAGTAGTAATTCACCCCTCCACTTT. Translation gives CASSSNSPLHF.

The genes are TRBV6-5 and TRBJ1-2, with a possible D match to TRBD1 (6 bases). The germline CDR1 and CDR2 sequences are MNHEY and SVGAGI. V lost 4 bases to trimming and J lost 4 bases, with 19 bases between them. The length of the CDR3 is 16 residues. The CDR3 here is CASSSGPWGAGYGYTF. Here the CDR3 DNA reads TGTGCCAGCAGTTCCGGGCCTTGGGGGGCCGGCTATGGCTACACCTTC.

The chain is built from TRBV5-1 and TRBJ1-1; weak D call: TRBD1 (5 bases). The CDR3 length is 16 residues. V was clipped by 3 bases and J by 0 bases, with 15 bases between them. CDR1 is SGHRS, CDR2 YFSETQ, per germline. As DNA, the CDR3 is TGCGCCAGCAGCTCACTAAAACCGGGACTGAACACTGAAGCTTTCTTT. Amino acid sequence: CASSSLKPGLNTEAFF.

This clone was observed once. The chain recombines TRBV10-3 with TRBJ2-7; 12 nucleotides match TRBD2. Losses at the gene ends were 3 bases for V and 9 bases for J; bases not matched to a gene: 12. The CDR3 runs to 16 residues. Germline V gene sequence: CDR1 ENHRY, CDR2 SYGVKD. The chain's CDR3 is CAISEGPLAGGAPQYF. CDR3 nucleotides: TGTGCCATCAGTGAAGGCCCCCTAGCGGGGGGGGCCCCGCAGTACTTC.

The chain joins TRBV14 to TRBJ2-3, with D perhaps TRBD1 (5 bases). The CDR3 has 13 residues. V lost 5 bases and J lost 2, with 8 bases in between. CDR1 is SGHDN, CDR2 FVKESK, per germline. CDR3 DNA sequence: TGTGCCAGCAGCTTGACAGTCACAGATACGCAGTATTTT. Its translation is CASSLTVTDTQYF.

The gene calls are TRBV28 and TRBJ2-6; D uncertain. Germline CDR1 reads MDHEN; CDR2 reads SYDVKM. CDR3 length equals 17 residues. Deletions cut 4 bases from V and 0 bases from J, with 13 bases between. The CDR3 loop is CASSSAGIGSGANVLTF. As DNA, the CDR3 is TGTGCCAGCAGTTCCGCAGGAATCGGCTCTGGGGCCAACGTCCTGACTTTC.